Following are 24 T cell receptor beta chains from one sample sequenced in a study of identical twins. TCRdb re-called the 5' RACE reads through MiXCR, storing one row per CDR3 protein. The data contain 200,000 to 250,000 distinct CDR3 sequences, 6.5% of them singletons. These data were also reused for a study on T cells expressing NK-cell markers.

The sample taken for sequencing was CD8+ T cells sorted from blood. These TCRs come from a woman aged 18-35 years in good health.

The CDR3 loop is CASRNAQFKETQYF. CDR3 nucleotide sequence: TGTGCCAGCAGGAATGCCCAGTTCAAAGAGACCCAGTACTTC. The chain joins TRBV12-3 or TRBV12-4 to TRBJ2-5; no reliable D call. CDR3 size: 14 residues. The V end lost 6 bases, the J end lost 3 bases, and 14 bases lay between the germline ends.

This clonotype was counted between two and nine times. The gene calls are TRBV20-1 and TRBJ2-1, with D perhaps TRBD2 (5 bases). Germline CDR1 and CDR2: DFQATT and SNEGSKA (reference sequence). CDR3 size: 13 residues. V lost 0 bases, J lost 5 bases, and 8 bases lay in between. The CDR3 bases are TGCAGTGCTAGAGAGGTGGGAGACAATGAGCAGTTCTTC. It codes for CSAREVGDNEQFF.

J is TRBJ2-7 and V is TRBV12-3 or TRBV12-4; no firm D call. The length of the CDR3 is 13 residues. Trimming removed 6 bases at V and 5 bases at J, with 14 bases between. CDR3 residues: CASSGPPKDEQYF. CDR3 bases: TGTGCCAGCAGCGGACCCCCCAAGGACGAGCAGTACTTC.

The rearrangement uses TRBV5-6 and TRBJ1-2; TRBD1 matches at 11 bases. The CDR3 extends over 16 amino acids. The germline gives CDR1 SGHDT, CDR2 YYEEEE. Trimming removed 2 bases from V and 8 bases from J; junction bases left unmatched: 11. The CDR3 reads CASSFQTGQGARGYTF. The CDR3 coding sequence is TGTGCCAGCAGCTTCCAGACCGGACAGGGGGCTAGGGGCTACACCTTC.

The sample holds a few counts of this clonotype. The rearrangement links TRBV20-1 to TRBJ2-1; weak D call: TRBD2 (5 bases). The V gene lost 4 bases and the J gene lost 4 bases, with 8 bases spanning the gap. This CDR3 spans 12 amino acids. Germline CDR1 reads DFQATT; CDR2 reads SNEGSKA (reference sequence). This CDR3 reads CSAKRTYNEQFF. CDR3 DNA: TGCAGTGCTAAAAGGACTTACAATGAGCAGTTCTTC.

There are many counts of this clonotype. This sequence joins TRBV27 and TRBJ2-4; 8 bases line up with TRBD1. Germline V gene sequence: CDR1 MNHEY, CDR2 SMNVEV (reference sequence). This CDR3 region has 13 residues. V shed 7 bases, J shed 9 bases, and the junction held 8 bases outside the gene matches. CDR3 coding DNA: TGTGCCAGCATCCGGACAGGGAAGGTCATTCAGTACTTC. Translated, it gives CASIRTGKVIQYF.

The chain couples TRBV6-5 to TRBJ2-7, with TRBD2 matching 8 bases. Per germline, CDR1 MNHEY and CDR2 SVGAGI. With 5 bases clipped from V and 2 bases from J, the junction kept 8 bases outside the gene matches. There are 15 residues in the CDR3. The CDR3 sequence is CASSPYLGLAYEQYF. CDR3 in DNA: TGTGCCAGCAGTCCCTACCTGGGACTAGCCTACGAGCAGTACTTC.

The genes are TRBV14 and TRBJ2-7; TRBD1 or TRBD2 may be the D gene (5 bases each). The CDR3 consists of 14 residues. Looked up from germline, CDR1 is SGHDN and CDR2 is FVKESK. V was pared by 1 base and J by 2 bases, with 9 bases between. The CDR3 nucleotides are TGTGCCAGCAGCCAAGGAGGGGCCGCCTACGAGCAGTACTTC. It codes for CASSQGGAAYEQYF. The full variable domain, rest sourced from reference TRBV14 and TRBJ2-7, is EAGVTQFPSHSVIEKGQTVTLRCDPISGHDNLYWYRRVMGKEIKFLLHFVKESKQDESGMPNNRFLAERTGGTYSTLKVQPAELEDSGVYFCASSQGGAAYEQYFGPGTRLTVT.

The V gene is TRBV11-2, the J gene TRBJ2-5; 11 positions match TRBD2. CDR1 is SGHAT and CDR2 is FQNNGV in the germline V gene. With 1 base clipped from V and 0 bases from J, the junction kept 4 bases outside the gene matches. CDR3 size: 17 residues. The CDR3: CASSLGLAGIYQETQYF. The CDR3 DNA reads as TGTGCCAGCAGCTTAGGACTAGCGGGGATCTACCAAGAGACCCAGTACTTC.

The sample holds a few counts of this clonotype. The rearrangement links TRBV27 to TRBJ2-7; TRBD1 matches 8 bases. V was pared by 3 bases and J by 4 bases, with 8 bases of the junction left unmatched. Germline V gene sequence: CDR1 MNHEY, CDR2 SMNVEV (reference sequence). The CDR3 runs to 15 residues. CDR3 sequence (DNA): TGTGCCAGCAGTTTTACAGGACAGGGACGGTACGAGCAGTACTTC. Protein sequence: CASSFTGQGRYEQYF.

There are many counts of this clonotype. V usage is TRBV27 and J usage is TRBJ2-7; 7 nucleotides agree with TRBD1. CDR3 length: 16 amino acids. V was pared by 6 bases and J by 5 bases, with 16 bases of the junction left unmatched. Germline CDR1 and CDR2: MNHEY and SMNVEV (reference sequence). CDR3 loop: CASSPLGGDEAHEQYF. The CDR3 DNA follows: TGTGCCAGCAGCCCGTTAGGGGGCGATGAGGCCCACGAGCAGTACTTC.

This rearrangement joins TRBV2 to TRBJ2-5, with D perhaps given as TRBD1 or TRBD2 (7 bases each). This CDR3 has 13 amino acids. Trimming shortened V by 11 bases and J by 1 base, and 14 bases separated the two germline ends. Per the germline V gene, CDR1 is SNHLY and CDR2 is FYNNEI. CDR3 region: CAGRGDSQETQYF. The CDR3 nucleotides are TGTGCCGGGAGGGGGGACAGCCAAGAGACCCAGTACTTC.

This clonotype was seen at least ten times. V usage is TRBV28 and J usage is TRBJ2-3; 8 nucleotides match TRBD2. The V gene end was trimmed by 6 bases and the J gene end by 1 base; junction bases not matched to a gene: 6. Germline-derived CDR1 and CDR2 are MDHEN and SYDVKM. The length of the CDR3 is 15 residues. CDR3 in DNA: TGTGCCAGCAGGGGCGGGGGGACACGCACAGATACGCAGTATTTT. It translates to CASRGGGTRTDTQYF.

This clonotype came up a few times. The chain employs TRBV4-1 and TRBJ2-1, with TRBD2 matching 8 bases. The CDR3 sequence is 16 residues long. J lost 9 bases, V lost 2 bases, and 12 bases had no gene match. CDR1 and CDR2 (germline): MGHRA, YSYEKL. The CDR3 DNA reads TGCGCCAGCAGCCAATACCCGACGGGAGGGTACGGTGAGCAGTTCTTC. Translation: CASSQYPTGGYGEQFF.

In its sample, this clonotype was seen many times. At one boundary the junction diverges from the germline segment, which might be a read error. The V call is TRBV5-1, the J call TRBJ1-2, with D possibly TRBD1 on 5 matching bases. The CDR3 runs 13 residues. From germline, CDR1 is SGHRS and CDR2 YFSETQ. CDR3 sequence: CASTLEGLGGYTF. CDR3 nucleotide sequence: TGCGCCAGCACCTTGGAGGGGCTCGGTGGCTACACCTTC.

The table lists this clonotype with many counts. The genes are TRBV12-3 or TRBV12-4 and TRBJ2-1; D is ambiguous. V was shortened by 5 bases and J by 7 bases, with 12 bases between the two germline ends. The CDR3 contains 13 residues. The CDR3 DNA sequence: TGTGCCAGCAGTCCATCATCCTTAAATGAGCAGTTCTTC. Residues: CASSPSSLNEQFF.

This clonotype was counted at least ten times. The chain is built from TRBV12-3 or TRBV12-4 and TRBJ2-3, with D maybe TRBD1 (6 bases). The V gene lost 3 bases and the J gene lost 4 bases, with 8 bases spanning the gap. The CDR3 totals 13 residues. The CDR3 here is CASSLQGPDTQYF. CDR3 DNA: TGTGCCAGCAGTTTGCAGGGGCCAGATACGCAGTATTTT.

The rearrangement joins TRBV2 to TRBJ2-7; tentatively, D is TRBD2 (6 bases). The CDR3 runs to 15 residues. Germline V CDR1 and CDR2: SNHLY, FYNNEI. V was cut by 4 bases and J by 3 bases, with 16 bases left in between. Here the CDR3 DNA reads TGTGCCAGCAGTGTGTCCCGCGGCGGGGACTACGAGCAGTACTTC. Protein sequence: CASSVSRGGDYEQYF.

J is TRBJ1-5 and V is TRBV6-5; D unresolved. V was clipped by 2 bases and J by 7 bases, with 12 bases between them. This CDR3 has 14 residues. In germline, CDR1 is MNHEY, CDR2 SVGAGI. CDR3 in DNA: TGTGCCAGCAGTTACGGTAGGGTGGGACAGCCCCAGCATTTT. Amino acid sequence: CASSYGRVGQPQHF.

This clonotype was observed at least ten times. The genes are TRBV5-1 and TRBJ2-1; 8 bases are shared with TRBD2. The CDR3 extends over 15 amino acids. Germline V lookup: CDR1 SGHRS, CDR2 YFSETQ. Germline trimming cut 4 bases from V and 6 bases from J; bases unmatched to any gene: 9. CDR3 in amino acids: CASSLSPRGGNEQFF. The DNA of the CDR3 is TGCGCCAGCAGCCTTAGTCCCCGGGGGGGCAATGAGCAGTTCTTC. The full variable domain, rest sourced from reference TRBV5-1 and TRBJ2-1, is KAGVTQTPRYLIKTRGQQVTLSCSPISGHRSVSWYQQTPGQGLQFLFEYFSETQRNKGNFPGRFSGRQFSNSRSEMNVSTLELGDSALYLCASSLSPRGGNEQFFGPGTRLTVL.

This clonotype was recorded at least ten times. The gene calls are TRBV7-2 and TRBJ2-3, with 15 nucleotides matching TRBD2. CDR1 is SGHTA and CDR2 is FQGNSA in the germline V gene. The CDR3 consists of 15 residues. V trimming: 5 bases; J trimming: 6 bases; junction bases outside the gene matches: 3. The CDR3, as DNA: TGTGCCAGCAGCGGCGGGACTAGCGGGGGGGATACGCAGTATTTT. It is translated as CASSGGTSGGDTQYF.

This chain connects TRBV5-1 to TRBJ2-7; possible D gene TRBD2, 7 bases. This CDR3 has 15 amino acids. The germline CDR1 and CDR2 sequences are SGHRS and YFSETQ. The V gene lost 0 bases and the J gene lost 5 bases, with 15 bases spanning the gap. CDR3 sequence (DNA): TGCGCCAGCAGCTTGGGGGGGGGCGCCGGGAACGAGCAGTACTTC. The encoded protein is CASSLGGGAGNEQYF.

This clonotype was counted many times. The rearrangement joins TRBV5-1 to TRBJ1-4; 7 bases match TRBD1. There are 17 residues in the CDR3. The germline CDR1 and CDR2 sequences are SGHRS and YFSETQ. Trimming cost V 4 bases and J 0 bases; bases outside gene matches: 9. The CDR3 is CASSADLGTATNEKLFF. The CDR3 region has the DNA TGCGCCAGCAGCGCGGACCTTGGGACAGCAACTAATGAAAAACTGTTTTTT. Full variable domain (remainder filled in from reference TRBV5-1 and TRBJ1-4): KAGVTQTPRYLIKTRGQQVTLSCSPISGHRSVSWYQQTPGQGLQFLFEYFSETQRNKGNFPGRFSGRQFSNSRSEMNVSTLELGDSALYLCASSADLGTATNEKLFFGSGTQLSVL.

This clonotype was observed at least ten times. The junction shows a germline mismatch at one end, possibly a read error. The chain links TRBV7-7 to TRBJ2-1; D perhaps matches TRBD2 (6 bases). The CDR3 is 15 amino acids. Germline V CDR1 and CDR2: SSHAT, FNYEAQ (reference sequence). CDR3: CASSFRGASYNEQFF. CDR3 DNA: TGTGCTAGCAGCTTTCGCGGGGCCTCCTACAATGAGCAGTTCTTC.